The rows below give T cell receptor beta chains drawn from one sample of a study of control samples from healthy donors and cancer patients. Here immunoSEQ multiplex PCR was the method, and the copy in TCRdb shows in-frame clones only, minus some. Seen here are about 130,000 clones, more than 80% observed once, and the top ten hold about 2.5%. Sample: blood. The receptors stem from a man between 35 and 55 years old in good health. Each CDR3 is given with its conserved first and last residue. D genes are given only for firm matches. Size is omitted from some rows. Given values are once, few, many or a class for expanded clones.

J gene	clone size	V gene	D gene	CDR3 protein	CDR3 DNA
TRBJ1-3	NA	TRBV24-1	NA	CATSDLSGLFANTIYF	TGTGCCACCAGTGATTTGTCGGGGTTATTTGCAAACACCATATATTTT
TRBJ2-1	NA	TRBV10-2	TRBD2	CASSESGLASYNEQFF	TGCGCCAGCAGTGAGTCTGGACTAGCTTCCTACAATGAGCAGTTCTTC
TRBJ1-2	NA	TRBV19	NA	CASSIRGNYGYTF	TGTGCCAGTAGTATAAGAGGGAACTATGGCTACACCTTC
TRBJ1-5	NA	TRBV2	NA	CASSDLGTPQHF	TGTGCCAGCAGTGACTTGGGGACGCCCCAGCATTTT
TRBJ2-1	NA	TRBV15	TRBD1	CATSRSRQGHHNEQFF	TGTGCCACCAGCAGATCCCGACAGGGGCACCACAATGAGCAGTTCTTC
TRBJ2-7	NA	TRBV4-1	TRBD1	CASSPAGWTGYYEQYF	TGCGCCAGCAGCCCCGCCGGCTGGACAGGGTACTACGAGCAGTACTTC
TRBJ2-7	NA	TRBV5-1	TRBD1	CASGSGGPVYEQYF	TGCGCCAGTGGGTCAGGGGGACCTGTCTACGAGCAGTACTTC
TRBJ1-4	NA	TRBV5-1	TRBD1	CASSMIGQAEKLFF	TGCGCCAGCAGCATGATCGGACAGGCTGAAAAACTGTTTTTT
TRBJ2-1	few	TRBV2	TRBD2	CASLGGGFYNEQFF	TGTGCCAGCCTCGGCGGGGGGTTCTACAATGAGCAGTTCTTC
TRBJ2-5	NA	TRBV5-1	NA	CASQGIEETQYF	TGCGCCAGCCAAGGGATCGAAGAGACCCAGTACTTC
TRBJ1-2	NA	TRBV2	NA	CASSSTRLGGGYTF	TGTGCCAGCAGCTCCACACGGCTAGGCGGTGGCTACACCTTC
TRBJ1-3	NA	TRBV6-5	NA	CASSERWAENTIYF	TGTGCCAGCTCGGAACGCTGGGCGGAAAACACCATATATTTT
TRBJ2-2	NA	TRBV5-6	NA	CASSSLRDNANTGELFF	TGTGCCAGCAGCTCTTTGCGGGACAACGCGAACACCGGGGAGCTGTTTTTT
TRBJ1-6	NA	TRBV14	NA	CASSQELGSPLHF	TGTGCCAGCAGCCAAGAGCTGGGTTCACCCCTCCACTTT
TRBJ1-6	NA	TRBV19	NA	CASSKLTWTEEPSPLHF	TGTGCCAGTAGTAAACTCACGTGGACCGAGGAACCTTCACCCCTCCACTTT
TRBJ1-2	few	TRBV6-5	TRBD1	CASSPTGGRGYTF	TGTGCCAGCAGCCCGACAGGGGGTCGGGGCTACACCTTC
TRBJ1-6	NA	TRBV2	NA	CASSEVGLTYNSPLHF	TGTGCCAGCAGTGAGGTGGGCCTTACCTATAATTCACCCCTCCACTTT
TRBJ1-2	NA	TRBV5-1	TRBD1	CASSLADRTYGYTF	TGCGCCAGCAGCTTGGCGGACAGGACTTATGGCTACACCTTC
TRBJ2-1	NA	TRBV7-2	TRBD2	CASSFWTGGGNEQFF	TGTGCCAGCAGCTTTTGGACGGGGGGAGGCAATGAGCAGTTCTTC
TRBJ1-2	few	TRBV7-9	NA	CASSPEGWGYTF	TGTGCCAGCAGCCCCGAGGGTTGGGGCTACACCTTC
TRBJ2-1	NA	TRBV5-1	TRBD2	CASEGLAGKKNEQFF	TGCGCCAGCGAGGGACTAGCGGGGAAAAAGAATGAGCAGTTCTTC
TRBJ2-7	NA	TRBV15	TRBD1	CATSNRQGRYEQYF	TGTGCCACCAGCAACAGACAGGGACGCTACGAGCAGTACTTC
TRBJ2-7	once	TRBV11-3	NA	CASSLGSGSEQYF	TGTGCCAGCAGCTTAGGGTCGGGATCCGAGCAGTACTTC
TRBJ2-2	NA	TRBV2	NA	CASSVRGELFF	TGTGCCAGCAGTGTGCGCGGGGAGCTGTTTTTT
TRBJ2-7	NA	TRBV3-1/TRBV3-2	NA	CASSQARGDEQYF	TGTGCCAGCAGCCAAGCCAGAGGGGACGAGCAGTACTTC